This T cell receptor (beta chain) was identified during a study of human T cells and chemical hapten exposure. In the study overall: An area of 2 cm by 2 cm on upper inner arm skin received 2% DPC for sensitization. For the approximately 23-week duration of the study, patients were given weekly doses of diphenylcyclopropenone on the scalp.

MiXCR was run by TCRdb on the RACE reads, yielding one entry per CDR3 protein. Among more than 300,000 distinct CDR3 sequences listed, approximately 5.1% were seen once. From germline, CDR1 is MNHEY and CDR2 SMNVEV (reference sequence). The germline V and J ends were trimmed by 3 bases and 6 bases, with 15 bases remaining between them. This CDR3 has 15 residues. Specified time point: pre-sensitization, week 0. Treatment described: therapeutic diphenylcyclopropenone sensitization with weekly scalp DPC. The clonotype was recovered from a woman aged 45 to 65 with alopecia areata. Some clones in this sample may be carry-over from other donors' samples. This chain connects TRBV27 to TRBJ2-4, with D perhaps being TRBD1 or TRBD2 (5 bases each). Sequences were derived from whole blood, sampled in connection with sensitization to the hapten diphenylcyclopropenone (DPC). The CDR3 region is CASSFGASPGNIQYF. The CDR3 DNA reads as TGTGCCAGCAGTTTCGGGGCGTCCCCCGGAAACATTCAGTACTTC.